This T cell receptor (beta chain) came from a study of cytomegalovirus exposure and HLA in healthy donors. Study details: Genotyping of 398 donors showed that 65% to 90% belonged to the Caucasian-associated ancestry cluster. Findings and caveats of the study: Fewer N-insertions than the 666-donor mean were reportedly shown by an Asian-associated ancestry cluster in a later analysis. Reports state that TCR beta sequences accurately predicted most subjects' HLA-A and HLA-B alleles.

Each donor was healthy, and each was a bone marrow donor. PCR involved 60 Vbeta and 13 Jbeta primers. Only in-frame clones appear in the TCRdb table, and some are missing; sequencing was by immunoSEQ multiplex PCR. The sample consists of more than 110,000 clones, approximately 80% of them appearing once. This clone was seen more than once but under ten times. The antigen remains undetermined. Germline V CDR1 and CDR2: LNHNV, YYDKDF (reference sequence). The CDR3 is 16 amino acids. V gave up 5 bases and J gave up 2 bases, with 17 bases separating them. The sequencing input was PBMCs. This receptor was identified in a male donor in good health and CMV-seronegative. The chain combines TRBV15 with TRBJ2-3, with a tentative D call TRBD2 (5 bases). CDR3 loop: CATSGRNVGTTDTQYF. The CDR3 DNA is TGTGCCACCAGCGGGAGAAACGTGGGCACCACAGATACGCAGTATTTT.